This T cell receptor beta chain appears in the sequencing data of a study of blood T cell repertoires in COVID-19. Background on the study: Acute-phase and convalescent COVID-19 samples originated in the United States, Italy and Spain. T cells, B-cell-depleted T cells, or PBMCs supplied cDNA or gDNA.

Grouping used clinical history reported by participants in a survey and questionnaire. Authors' analysis steps: Reference gene primer amplification gave estimated nucleated cell counts. Sequencing was performed with immunoSEQ multiplex PCR; in TCRdb, only in-frame clones are kept and a portion is missing. That table supplies the V and J calls and clone size; D and trimming were determined from the DNA. Of fewer than 350,000 clones listed, just over 85% are singletons. After removal of 4 bases from V and 4 bases from J, the junction contained 5 bases not matched to a gene. The CDR3 loop spans 14 amino acids. The germline V gene encodes CDR1 SQVTM and CDR2 ANQGSEA.

The V gene is TRBV29-1, the J gene TRBJ1-2, with TRBD1 matching 11 bases. Material: PBMCs or T cells enriched from blood (not recorded which). This clonotype was obtained from a woman aged 40 to 49 with acute COVID-19. The CDR3 reads CSVVDRGQAYGYTF. For the CDR3, the DNA is TGCAGCGTTGTGGACAGGGGGCAGGCCTATGGCTACACCTTC.